These T cell receptor beta chains were read from a single sample in a study of identifying expanded T cells in peripheral blood. Sequencing used immunoSEQ multiplex PCR; TCRdb keeps in-frame clones, though not all of them. The sample holds about 110,000 clones, approximately 90% seen once. The material sequenced was blood. Source of these receptors: a person aged 18-69 years in good health. CDR3s include the opening cysteine and the closing phenylalanine or tryptophan. The order of the fields is clone size, J gene, V gene, CDR3 protein. Clone size appears in some rows only: once, few, many, or a class for an expanded clone.

size: -
J: TRBJ2-1
V: TRBV7-6
CDR3: CASSSLAGVYNEQFF

size: once
J: TRBJ2-1
V: TRBV18
CDR3: CASSPPTVAGQLRPSYNEQFF

size: -
J: TRBJ1-6
V: TRBV5-8
CDR3: CASSLRQNSPLHF

size: -
J: TRBJ2-1
V: TRBV7-9
CDR3: CASSLGLAGGEQFF

size: once
J: TRBJ2-5
V: TRBV7-8
CDR3: CASSLSQMGETQYF

size: -
J: TRBJ2-1
V: TRBV11-2
CDR3: CASYSWGNEQFF

size: once
J: TRBJ2-3
V: TRBV27
CDR3: CASRIRTATDTQYF

size: -
J: TRBJ1-1
V: TRBV25-1
CDR3: CASSEYDSRNTEAFF

size: -
J: TRBJ1-1
V: TRBV6-1
CDR3: CASSATLQGNTEAFF

size: once
J: TRBJ1-5
V: TRBV28
CDR3: CASSLPWVGGYSNQPQHF

size: -
J: TRBJ2-1
V: TRBV5-4
CDR3: CASSFDLGLAGNNEQFF

size: -
J: TRBJ2-7
V: TRBV18
CDR3: CASSPTGESGSYEQYF

size: -
J: TRBJ2-3
V: TRBV7-8
CDR3: CASSSPTASTDTQYF

size: -
J: TRBJ1-4
V: TRBV2
CDR3: CASSPRGIEKLFF

size: -
J: TRBJ2-3
V: TRBV6-1
CDR3: CASSEDGSRDTQYF

size: -
J: TRBJ2-1
V: TRBV5-1
CDR3: CASSFGLADEQFF

size: -
J: TRBJ2-2
V: TRBV6-5
CDR3: CASSYSVRVDTGELFF

size: -
J: TRBJ2-7
V: TRBV6-6
CDR3: CASTGVGTPNPYEQYF

size: -
J: TRBJ2-7
V: TRBV10-2
CDR3: CASSETTTLVDYEQYF

size: -
J: TRBJ1-1
V: TRBV30
CDR3: CAWTDGRLPEAFF

size: -
J: TRBJ2-1
V: TRBV7-3
CDR3: CASSLGHGSYNEQFF

size: once
J: TRBJ2-1
V: TRBV7-2
CDR3: CASSAGLAGGGEQFF

size: -
J: TRBJ2-3
V: TRBV25-1
CDR3: CASSWVGLDTQYF

size: once
J: TRBJ2-5
V: TRBV16
CDR3: CASSPDSALQTQYF

size: -
J: TRBJ2-5
V: TRBV19
CDR3: CASSILGETQYF

size: -
J: TRBJ1-6
V: TRBV5-1
CDR3: CASSSGQGVYSPLHF

size: -
J: TRBJ2-3
V: TRBV7-6
CDR3: CASSLGMTGRTDTQYF

size: -
J: TRBJ2-7
V: TRBV28
CDR3: CASSLSTGTGPYEQYF

size: -
J: TRBJ2-1
V: TRBV7-9
CDR3: CASSLAPGGSRPEQFF

size: -
J: TRBJ1-2
V: TRBV14
CDR3: CASSRGRTYGYTF

size: -
J: TRBJ1-1
V: TRBV19
CDR3: CASSIMGGTEAFF

size: -
J: TRBJ1-4
V: TRBV7-9
CDR3: CASKETGQEKLFF

size: -
J: TRBJ1-1
V: TRBV19
CDR3: CASLNRDRATEAFF

size: -
J: TRBJ1-2
V: TRBV25-1
CDR3: CASSERREGYTF

size: -
J: TRBJ2-2
V: TRBV19
CDR3: CASTGTGGVAGELFF

size: once
J: TRBJ1-1
V: TRBV4-1
CDR3: CASSPPGTGVSEAFF

size: few
J: TRBJ1-2
V: TRBV10-1
CDR3: CASVRVGYTF

size: -
J: TRBJ2-1
V: TRBV10-3
CDR3: CAISGTDNEQFF

size: -
J: TRBJ2-1
V: TRBV5-1
CDR3: CASSQLVRDEQFF

size: -
J: TRBJ2-1
V: TRBV7-2
CDR3: CASSWASGTHNEQFF

size: -
J: TRBJ1-2
V: TRBV5-6
CDR3: CASRPGRGSYGYTF

size: -
J: TRBJ2-5
V: TRBV5-1
CDR3: CASSRVGERGETQYF

size: -
J: TRBJ1-5
V: TRBV6-6
CDR3: CASSYSGGTRQPQHF

size: -
J: TRBJ1-2
V: TRBV18
CDR3: CASSPRTSRAYGYTF

size: -
J: TRBJ2-5
V: TRBV11-2
CDR3: CASSRGGEPQETQYF